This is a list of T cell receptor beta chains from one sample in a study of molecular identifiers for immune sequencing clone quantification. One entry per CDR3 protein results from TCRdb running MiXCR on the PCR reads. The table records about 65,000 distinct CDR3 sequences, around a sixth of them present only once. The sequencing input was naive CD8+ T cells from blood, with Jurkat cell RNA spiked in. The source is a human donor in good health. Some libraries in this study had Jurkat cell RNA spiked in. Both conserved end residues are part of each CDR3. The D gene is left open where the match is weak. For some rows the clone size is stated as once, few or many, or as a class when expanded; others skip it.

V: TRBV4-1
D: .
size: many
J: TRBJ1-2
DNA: TGCGCCAGCAGCCAAGTTCCGCCCGTAACGTATGGCTACACCTTC
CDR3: CASSQVPPVTYGYTF

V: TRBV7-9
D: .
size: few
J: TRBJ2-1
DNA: TGTGCCAGCAGCAAAATGGGGACGATAGGAGAGCAGTTCTTC
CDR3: CASSKMGTIGEQFF

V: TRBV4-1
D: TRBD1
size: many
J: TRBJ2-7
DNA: TGCGCCAGCAGCCAAGGACCGGGACAGGGTAGCTACGAGCAGTACTTC
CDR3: CASSQGPGQGSYEQYF

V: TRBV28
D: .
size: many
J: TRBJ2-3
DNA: TGTGCCACCAAGGGGGGCACAGATACGCAGTATTTT
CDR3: CATKGGTDTQYF

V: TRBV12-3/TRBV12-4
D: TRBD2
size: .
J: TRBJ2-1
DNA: TGTGCCAGCATAGGTCTAGCGGGAGCTGGTTCCTACAATGAGCAGTTCTTC
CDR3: CASIGLAGAGSYNEQFF

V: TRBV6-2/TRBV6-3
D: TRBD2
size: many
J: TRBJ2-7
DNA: TGTGCCAGCAGTGGGACTAGCGGGAGTGTATACGAGCAGTACTTC
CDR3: CASSGTSGSVYEQYF

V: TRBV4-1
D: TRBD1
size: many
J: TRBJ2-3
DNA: TGCGCCAGCAGCCAAGATCCAGGGGGCGAGGGAGATACGCAGTATTTT
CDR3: CASSQDPGGEGDTQYF

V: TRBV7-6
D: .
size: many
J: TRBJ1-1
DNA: TGTGCCAGCAGCTTTGGAGATTACACTGAAGCTTTCTTT
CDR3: CASSFGDYTEAFF

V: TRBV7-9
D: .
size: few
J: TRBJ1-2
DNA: TGTGCCAGCAGCTTAGTGGACAGTAACTATGGCTACACCTTC
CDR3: CASSLVDSNYGYTF

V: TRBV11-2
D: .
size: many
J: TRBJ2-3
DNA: TGTGCCAGCAGCTTACAGGGTCCGGCAGATACGCAGTATTTT
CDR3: CASSLQGPADTQYF

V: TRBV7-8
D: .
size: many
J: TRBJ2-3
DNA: TGTGCCAGCAGTTCAGTAGGTCTAGTACACACAGATACGCAGTATTTT
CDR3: CASSSVGLVHTDTQYF

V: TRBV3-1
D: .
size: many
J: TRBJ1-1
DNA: TGTGCCAGCAGCCAAGTAGGCGCAGATGAAGCTTTCTTT
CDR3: CASSQVGADEAFF

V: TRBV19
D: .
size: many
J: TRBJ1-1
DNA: TGTGCCAGTAGGCCCCTGGGCAGGGAGAACACTGAAGCTTTCTTT
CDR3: CASRPLGRENTEAFF

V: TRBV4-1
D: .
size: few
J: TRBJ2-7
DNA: TGCGCCAGCAGCGACGACGGACTCTCCTACGAGCAGTACTTC
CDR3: CASSDDGLSYEQYF

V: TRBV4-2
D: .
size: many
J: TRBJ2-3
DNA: TGTGCCAGCAGCCTAGGAGGGGGCAGCACAGATACGCAGTATTTT
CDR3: CASSLGGGSTDTQYF

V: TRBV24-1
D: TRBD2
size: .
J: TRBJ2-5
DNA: TGTGCCACCAGTGAATATACCGGGACTAGCTCGGAGACCCAGTACTTC
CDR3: CATSEYTGTSSETQYF

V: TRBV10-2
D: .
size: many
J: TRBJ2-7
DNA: TGCGCCAGCAGTGAGAGTCAATTCTACGAGCAGTACTTC
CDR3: CASSESQFYEQYF

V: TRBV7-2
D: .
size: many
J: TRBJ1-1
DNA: TGTGCCAGCAGCCCTTTCTCGGGGGTGACTGAAGCTTTCTTT
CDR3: CASSPFSGVTEAFF

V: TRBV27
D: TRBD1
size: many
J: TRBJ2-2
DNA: TGTGCCAGCAGTTTAACGGGTCAGGGGGCTATCACCGGGGAGCTGTTTTTT
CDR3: CASSLTGQGAITGELFF